The 32 T cell receptor beta chains listed next were all sequenced from one sample in a study of shared clonotypes between healthy human individuals. Naive CD8 cells, CD45RO-negative and positively selected for CCR7, excluded terminally differentiated effector memory CD45RA+ cells. Assay used: immunoSEQ multiplex PCR; TCRdb lists only in-frame clones, some missing. This sample yields about 2 million clones, of which 85% to 95% are seen a single time; roughly 1% belongs to the top ten. The source material was naive CD8+ T cells sorted from blood. The origin of the receptors is a young man in good health.

V gene TRBV28 combines with J gene TRBJ2-7; the match to TRBD1 covers 7 bases. From germline, CDR1 is MDHEN and CDR2 SYDVKM. The trim removed 7 bases at V and 2 bases at J, leaving 8 bases unmatched. This CDR3 has 14 amino acids. The CDR3 nucleotides read TGTGCCAGCAACAGTATTGGGACAGCCTACGAGCAGTACTTC. It is translated as CASNSIGTAYEQYF. Full variable domain (remainder filled in from reference TRBV28 and TRBJ2-7): DVKVTQSSRYLVKRTGEKVFLECVQDMDHENMFWYRQDPGLGLRLIYFSYDVKMKEKGDIPEGYSVSREKKERFSLILESASTNQTSMYLCASNSIGTAYEQYFGPGTRLTVT.

The rearrangement uses TRBV10-2 and TRBJ2-1; TRBD2 aligns across 11 bases. The length of the CDR3 is 15 residues. V lost 6 bases, J lost 6 bases, and 7 bases stayed unmatched. Looked up from germline, CDR1 is WSHSY and CDR2 is SAAADI. For the CDR3, the DNA is TGCGCCAGCAGAGTAACTAGCGGGAGAGCCAATGAGCAGTTCTTC. Amino acid sequence: CASRVTSGRANEQFF.

The J gene is TRBJ2-2, the V gene TRBV15, with 12 bases aligning to TRBD2. V shed 9 bases and J 3 bases; nucleotides not matched to a gene: 8. CDR1 and CDR2 (germline): LNHNV, YYDKDF (reference sequence). The CDR3 is 16 amino acids. The CDR3 is CATGLAGGGYTGELFF. The CDR3, as DNA: TGTGCCACTGGGCTAGCGGGAGGGGGATACACCGGGGAGCTGTTTTTT.

This clone came up a few times. This same CDR3 is encoded by further DNA sequences in the sample. This chain joins TRBV9 and TRBJ2-7; D might be TRBD1 (6 bases). From germline, CDR1 is SGDLS and CDR2 YYNGEE. The CDR3 extends over 13 amino acids. Trimming pared 3 bases from V and 0 bases from J, leaving 7 bases between. The DNA for the CDR3 is TGTGCCAGCAGCGCGGACAGCTCCTACGAGCAGTACTTC. This codes for CASSADSSYEQYF.

The chain joins TRBV7-8 to TRBJ1-1; D uncertain. The CDR3 sequence is 15 residues long. Trimming took off 3 bases at V and 0 bases at J, with 11 bases between the two ends. Germline values: CDR1 SGHVS, CDR2 FQNEAQ. CDR3 nucleotide sequence: TGTGCCAGCAGCTTTGTCCCCATCATGAACACTGAAGCTTTCTTT. It codes for CASSFVPIMNTEAFF.

The rearrangement links TRBV7-8 to TRBJ2-1; the D is unclear. Deletions cut 1 base from V and 5 bases from J, with 6 bases between. Germline V gene data show CDR1 as SGHVS and CDR2 as FQNEAQ. The CDR3 runs to 13 residues. CDR3 region: CASSLDSDNEQFF. CDR3 bases: TGTGCCAGCAGCTTAGACAGTGACAATGAGCAGTTCTTC.

The sample holds one count of this clone. The genes are TRBV29-1 and TRBJ2-2; no firm D call. V was shortened by 3 bases and J by 0 bases, with 8 bases between the two germline ends. CDR3 length equals 14 residues. Germline CDR1 is SQVTM and CDR2 is ANQGSEA. Here the CDR3 DNA reads TGCAGCGTTGAGAAGGGTCCGAACACCGGGGAGCTGTTTTTT. Its translation is CSVEKGPNTGELFF.

CDR3 in amino acids: CASSELGASGYTF. The CDR3 DNA reads TGTGCCAGCAGTGAACTGGGGGCCTCTGGCTACACCTTC. This sequence joins TRBV6-1 and TRBJ1-2; perhaps TRBD1 as D (6 bases). Germline CDR1 MNHNS, CDR2 SASEGT. The CDR3 extends over 13 amino acids. Trimming cost V 2 bases and J 7 bases, with 11 bases left between them.

Comment on this clone: At the DNA level, this CDR3 is encoded by other sequences in the same sample as well. The chain has TRBV29-1 and TRBJ2-7; D uncertain. The germline V and J ends were trimmed by 6 bases and 4 bases, with 13 bases remaining between them. Germline loops: CDR1 SQVTM, CDR2 ANQGSEA. The CDR3 extends over 12 amino acids. CDR3 sequence reads: CSVRGSPYEQYF. For the CDR3, the DNA is TGCAGCGTCCGAGGCTCCCCATACGAGCAGTACTTC.

The J gene is TRBJ2-3, the V gene TRBV7-8; 12 bases map to TRBD2. This CDR3 is 16 amino acids long. Germline V CDR1 and CDR2: SGHVS, FQNEAQ. V trimming: 4 bases; J trimming: 1 base; junction bases outside the gene matches: 3. For the CDR3, the DNA is TGTGCCAGCAGCTCCTGGACTAGCGGGGGCACAGATACGCAGTATTTT. Protein product: CASSSWTSGGTDTQYF.

This clone came up once. V usage is TRBV27 and J usage is TRBJ2-3; 7 bases are shared with TRBD1. The trim removed 3 bases at V and 4 bases at J, leaving 7 bases unmatched. CDR1 and CDR2 from the germline V gene are MNHEY and SMNVEV (reference sequence). This CDR3 is 15 amino acids long. The CDR3 is CASSFGQVGSDTQYF. The CDR3 coding sequence is TGTGCCAGCAGTTTTGGACAGGTGGGGTCAGATACGCAGTATTTT.

V is TRBV4-1 and J is TRBJ1-2; the D gene is possibly TRBD1 (5 bases). This CDR3 has 18 amino acids. Trimming stripped 1 base from V and 3 bases from J, with 21 bases between. CDR1 MGHRA and CDR2 YSYEKL come from the germline V gene. CDR3 bases: TGCGCCAGCAGCCAAGTTGCCCCGGGGACTCGGGCACACTATGGCTACACCTTC. It codes for CASSQVAPGTRAHYGYTF.

This clone was recorded once. The chain recombines TRBV30 with TRBJ2-7; D remains ambiguous. Trimming stripped 4 bases from V and 0 bases from J, with 10 bases between. Germline-derived CDR1 and CDR2 are GTSNPN and SVGIG (reference sequence). The CDR3 covers 13 residues. The CDR3 loop is CAWNLRFSYEQYF. CDR3 nucleotide sequence: TGTGCCTGGAATTTGCGATTCTCCTACGAGCAGTACTTC.

V usage is TRBV9 and J usage is TRBJ2-1, with TRBD2 matching 10 bases. The CDR3 contains 15 residues. With 3 bases clipped from V and 4 bases from J, the junction kept 4 bases outside the gene matches. CDR1 is SGDLS, CDR2 YYNGEE, per germline. In DNA form, the CDR3 reads TGTGCCAGCAGCGCCGGTAGCGGGAGGTACAATGAGCAGTTCTTC. Translating gives CASSAGSGRYNEQFF.

J is TRBJ1-1 and V is TRBV11-2; D ambiguous. CDR3 size: 14 residues. V was trimmed by 9 bases and J by 8 bases, leaving 22 bases between them. Per the germline V gene, CDR1 is SGHAT and CDR2 is FQNNGV. CDR3 sequence: CASSITSGGGEAFF. CDR3 nucleotide sequence: TGTGCCAGTTCCATCACCTCGGGCGGAGGGGAAGCTTTCTTT.

This chain links TRBV9 with TRBJ2-1; TRBD1 might be the D (6 bases). V lost 3 bases to trimming and J lost 8 bases, with 15 bases between them. CDR3 length: 14 residues. Germline lookup yields CDR1 SGDLS and CDR2 YYNGEE. CDR3 in amino acids: CASSALGPGDEQFF. The CDR3 DNA follows: TGTGCCAGCAGCGCACTAGGTCCAGGGGATGAGCAGTTCTTC.

The chain uses TRBV30 and TRBJ1-5; D is perhaps TRBD1 (6 bases). CDR3 size: 14 residues. Germline V gene lookup returns CDR1 GTSNPN and CDR2 SVGIG (reference sequence). V dropped 7 bases and J dropped 1 base, with 14 bases sitting between them. The CDR3 is CASREGESNQPQHF. In nucleotides, the CDR3 is TGTGCCTCCCGGGAGGGGGAAAGCAATCAGCCCCAGCATTTT.

The rearrangement joins TRBV13 to TRBJ2-7; 13 bases map to TRBD2. Germline lookup yields CDR1 PRHDT and CDR2 FYEKMQ (reference sequence). The CDR3 runs 15 residues. V dropped 6 bases and J dropped 5; count of bases not matched to a gene: 7. The CDR3 spells CASRIGTSGIHEQYF. The CDR3 DNA reads as TGTGCCAGCAGAATTGGGACTAGCGGGATCCACGAGCAGTACTTC.

The V gene is TRBV10-1, the J gene TRBJ2-3, with D uncertain. The CDR3 consists of 14 residues. The germline V gene encodes CDR1 WNHNN and CDR2 SYGVQD (reference sequence). V lost 1 base to trimming and J lost 2 bases, with 7 bases between them. CDR3 loop: CASSEWTYTDTQYF. CDR3 in DNA: TGCGCCAGCAGTGAGTGGACCTACACAGATACGCAGTATTTT.

The rearrangement links TRBV4-3 to TRBJ2-2; TRBD2 matches at 9 bases. Germline V gene sequence: CDR1 LGHNA, CDR2 YSLEER. This CDR3 has 19 residues. The ends lost 1 base at V and 6 bases at J; junction bases unmatched: 15. CDR3 DNA: TGCGCCAGCAGCCAAGGGTGGGGTGAGGTAGCGGGAGATCCCGGGGAGCTGTTTTTT. The encoded protein is CASSQGWGEVAGDPGELFF.

The genes are TRBV5-6 and TRBJ2-5; 9 nucleotides agree with TRBD2. V lost 0 bases and J lost 5; bases outside the gene matches: 11. CDR3 size: 17 residues. The germline gives CDR1 SGHDT, CDR2 YYEEEE. DNA for the CDR3: TGTGCCAGCAGCTTGGCACTTTTTAGCGGGAGACGTGAGACCCAGTACTTC. As protein: CASSLALFSGRRETQYF.

This chain uses TRBV10-3 with TRBJ2-1, with D possibly matching TRBD1 (6 bases). Trimming pared 6 bases from V and 0 bases from J, leaving 15 bases between. The CDR3 is 16 residues long. CDR1 is ENHRY and CDR2 is SYGVKD in the germline V gene. CDR3 residues: CAIRPTGIGSYNEQFF. For the CDR3, the DNA is TGTGCCATCAGGCCGACAGGTATAGGCTCCTACAATGAGCAGTTCTTC.

V gene TRBV5-6 combines with J gene TRBJ1-2; D ambiguous. CDR1 SGHDT and CDR2 YYEEEE come from the germline V gene. The CDR3 contains 14 residues. The ends were cut back, 4 bases at V and 0 bases at J, with 10 bases in the middle. DNA for the CDR3: TGTGCCAGCAGCCCGACGCCTCCTAACTATGGCTACACCTTC. It encodes CASSPTPPNYGYTF.

In the case of this clone: One junction end does not reproduce the germline sequence, and a read error may be involved. The CDR3 is CASRWGNMNAEAFF. In DNA form, the CDR3 reads TGTGCCAGCAGATGGGGTAACATGAACGCTGAAGCTTTCTTT. V and J are TRBV2 and TRBJ1-1, with D unresolved. Germline V gene data show CDR1 as SNHLY and CDR2 as FYNNEI. The CDR3 runs 14 residues.

The chain is built from TRBV4-1 and TRBJ2-3; D possibly corresponds to TRBD1 (6 bases). This CDR3 is 15 amino acids long. Deletions cut 3 bases from V and 2 bases from J, with 12 bases between. CDR1 is MGHRA, CDR2 YSYEKL, per germline. This CDR3 is CASSHPRDNTDTQYF. CDR3 in DNA: TGCGCCAGCAGCCACCCCAGGGACAACACAGATACGCAGTATTTT.

The chain couples TRBV30 to TRBJ2-6; TRBD2 matches at 7 bases. Trimming took 0 bases from V and 1 from J; bases not matched to a gene: 6. Germline V gene sequence: CDR1 GTSNPN, CDR2 SVGIG (reference sequence). This CDR3 has 17 amino acids. Written as DNA, the CDR3 is TGTGCCTGGAGTGTTCTGGGGGAGGGATCTGGGGCCAACGTCCTGACTTTC. Translating gives CAWSVLGEGSGANVLTF.

The rearrangement uses TRBV11-3 and TRBJ2-5; the D gene is possibly TRBD1 (8 bases). Germline V gene sequence: CDR1 SGHNT, CDR2 YENEEA. CDR3 length equals 16 residues. Trimming cost V 2 bases and J 8 bases, with 21 bases left between them. The CDR3: CASSLPPLTGGGTQYF. CDR3 in DNA: TGTGCCAGCAGCTTACCACCTCTAACAGGGGGGGGAACCCAGTACTTC.

The rearrangement uses TRBV7-9 and TRBJ2-3; D is undetermined. V lost 2 bases and J 2 bases, leaving 14 bases between the germline ends. There are 16 residues in the CDR3. Germline lookup yields CDR1 SEHNR and CDR2 FQNEAQ (reference sequence). CDR3 region: CASSLNALPFTDTQYF. Here the CDR3 DNA reads TGTGCCAGCAGCTTAAATGCCCTCCCGTTCACAGATACGCAGTATTTT.

This clone has only one observation. The genes are TRBV9 and TRBJ2-5; D is unclear. Trimming took 4 bases from V and 4 from J, leaving 8 bases between them. This CDR3 is built from 12 residues. Germline lookup yields CDR1 SGDLS and CDR2 YYNGEE. The CDR3 sequence: CASSPDGETQYF. CDR3 DNA sequence: TGTGCCAGCAGCCCAGACGGAGAGACCCAGTACTTC.

DNA for the CDR3: TGTGCCAGCAGCCCAACAAAAGGTCAATCCTACGAGCAGTACTTC. Its protein product is CASSPTKGQSYEQYF. The chain employs TRBV7-9 and TRBJ2-7; D is undetermined. The CDR3 consists of 15 residues. From germline, CDR1 is SEHNR and CDR2 FQNEAQ (reference sequence). Trimming cost V 5 bases and J 1 base, with 15 bases left between them.

Of note for this clone: The junction departs from germline at one end; a sequencing error may be responsible. This chain uses TRBV7-7 with TRBJ2-7; D might be TRBD1 (5 bases). This CDR3 has 14 residues. CDR1 is SSHAT and CDR2 is FNYEAQ in the germline V gene (reference sequence). CDR3 residues: CASSPEVGAYEQYF. CDR3 DNA: TGTGCTAGCAGCCCTGAGGTAGGGGCCTACGAGCAGTACTTC.

The chain links TRBV19 to TRBJ2-7, with D perhaps TRBD1 (5 bases). V shed 5 bases and J shed 3 bases, with 14 bases lying between them. The CDR3 spans 14 residues. CDR1 and CDR2 from the germline V gene are LNHDA and SQIVND (reference sequence). The CDR3 is CASSVDSGDYEQYF. The CDR3 DNA is TGTGCCAGTAGTGTCGACAGTGGGGACTACGAGCAGTACTTC.